This record covers a single T cell receptor (beta chain). Its antigen is not known. Use of 60 Vbeta and 13 Jbeta primers characterized the PCR. Assay: immunoSEQ multiplex PCR; the TCRdb copy retains only in-frame clones and omits some. Of around 98,000 clones listed, around 68% are singletons. CDR3 length equals 13 residues. V lost 1 base and J 4 bases, leaving 9 bases between the germline ends. Germline loops: CDR1 SGHRS, CDR2 YFSETQ. The data stem from a study of cytomegalovirus exposure and HLA in healthy donors. Overall study findings and caveats: In a later analysis, donors in an Asian-associated ancestry cluster reportedly had fewer N-insertions in productive TCRs than the cohort mean.

V usage is TRBV5-1 and J usage is TRBJ2-7, with D possibly TRBD1 on 5 matching bases. The sequenced material came from PBMCs. This clonotype originated in a man over 45 in good health and CMV-seronegative. Here the CDR3 reads CASSLIGQYEQYF. The DNA of the CDR3 is TGCGCCAGCAGCTTGATTGGACAATACGAGCAGTACTTC. The full variable domain, completed using reference TRBV5-1 and TRBJ2-7, is KAGVTQTPRYLIKTRGQQVTLSCSPISGHRSVSWYQQTPGQGLQFLFEYFSETQRNKGNFPGRFSGRQFSNSRSEMNVSTLELGDSALYLCASSLIGQYEQYFGPGTRLTVT.